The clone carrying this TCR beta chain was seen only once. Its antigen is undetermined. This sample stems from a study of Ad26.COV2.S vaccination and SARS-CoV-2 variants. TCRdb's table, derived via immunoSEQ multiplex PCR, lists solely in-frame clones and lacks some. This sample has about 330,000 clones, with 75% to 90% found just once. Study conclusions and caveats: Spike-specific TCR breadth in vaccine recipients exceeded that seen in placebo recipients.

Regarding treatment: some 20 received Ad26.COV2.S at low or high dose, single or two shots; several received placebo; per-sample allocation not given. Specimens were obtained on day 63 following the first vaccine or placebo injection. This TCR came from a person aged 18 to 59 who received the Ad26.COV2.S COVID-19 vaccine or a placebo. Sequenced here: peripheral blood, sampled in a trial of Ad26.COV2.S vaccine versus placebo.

Here the CDR3 reads CASSTGSTEAFF. CDR3 DNA sequence: TGTGCCAGCAGTACAGGGAGCACTGAAGCTTTCTTT. This chain uses TRBV6-5 with TRBJ1-1; possibly TRBD1 for D (6 bases). The V end was cut by 5 bases, the J end by 4 bases, with 8 bases between. The CDR3 consists of 12 residues. Germline V gene sequence: CDR1 MNHEY, CDR2 SVGAGI.